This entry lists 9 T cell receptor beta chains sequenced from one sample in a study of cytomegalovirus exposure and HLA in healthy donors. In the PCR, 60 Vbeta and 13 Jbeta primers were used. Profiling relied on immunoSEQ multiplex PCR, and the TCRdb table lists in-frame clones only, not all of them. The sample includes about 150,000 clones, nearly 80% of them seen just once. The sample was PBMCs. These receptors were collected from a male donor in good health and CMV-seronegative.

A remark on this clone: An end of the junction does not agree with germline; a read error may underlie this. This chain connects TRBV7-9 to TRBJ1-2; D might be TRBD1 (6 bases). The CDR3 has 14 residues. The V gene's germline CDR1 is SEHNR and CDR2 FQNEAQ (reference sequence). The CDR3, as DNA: TGTTCCAGCACTTACGGACAGTCAAACTATGGCTACACCTTC. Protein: CSSTYGQSNYGYTF.

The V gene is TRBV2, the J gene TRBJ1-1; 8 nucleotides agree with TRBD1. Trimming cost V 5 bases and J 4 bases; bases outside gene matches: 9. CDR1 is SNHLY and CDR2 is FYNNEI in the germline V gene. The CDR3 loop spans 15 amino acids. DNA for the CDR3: TGTGCCAGCAGTCCAACAGGGGGAGGCGGCACTGAAGCTTTCTTT. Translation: CASSPTGGGGTEAFF.

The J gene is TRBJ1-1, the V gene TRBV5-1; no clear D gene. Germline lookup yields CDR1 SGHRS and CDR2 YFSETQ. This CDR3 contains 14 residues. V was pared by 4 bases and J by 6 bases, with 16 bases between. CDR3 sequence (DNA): TGCGCCAGCAGCCCGTTGATTGGGCAGCCTGAAGCTTTCTTT. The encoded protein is CASSPLIGQPEAFF. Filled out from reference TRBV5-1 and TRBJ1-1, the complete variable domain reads KAGVTQTPRYLIKTRGQQVTLSCSPISGHRSVSWYQQTPGQGLQFLFEYFSETQRNKGNFPGRFSGRQFSNSRSEMNVSTLELGDSALYLCASSPLIGQPEAFFGQGTRLTVV.

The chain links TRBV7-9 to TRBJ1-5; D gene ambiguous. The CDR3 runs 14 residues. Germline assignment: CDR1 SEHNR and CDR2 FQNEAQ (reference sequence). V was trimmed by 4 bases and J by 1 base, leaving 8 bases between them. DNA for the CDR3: TGTGCCAGCAGCTCGGGTGTGAGCAATCAGCCCCAGCATTTT. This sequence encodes CASSSGVSNQPQHF.

CDR3 sequence: CASSLGELLSTDTQYF. The CDR3 DNA is TGTGCCAGCAGCTTAGGGGAGCTACTTAGCACAGATACGCAGTATTTT. This chain uses TRBV7-9 with TRBJ2-3; possibly TRBD2 for D (5 bases). Germline V gives CDR1 SEHNR, CDR2 FQNEAQ (reference sequence). Deletions cut 1 base from V and 0 bases from J, with 11 bases between. There are 16 residues in the CDR3.

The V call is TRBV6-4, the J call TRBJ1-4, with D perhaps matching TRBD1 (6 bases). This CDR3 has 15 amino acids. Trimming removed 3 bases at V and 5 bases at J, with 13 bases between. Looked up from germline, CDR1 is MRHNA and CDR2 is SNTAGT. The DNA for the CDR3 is TGTGCCAGCAGTGATGACAGGCTGGAGAATGAAAAACTGTTTTTT. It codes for CASSDDRLENEKLFF.

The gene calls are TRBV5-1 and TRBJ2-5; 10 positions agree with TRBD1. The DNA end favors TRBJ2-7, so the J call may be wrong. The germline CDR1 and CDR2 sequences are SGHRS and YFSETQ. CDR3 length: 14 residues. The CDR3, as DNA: TGCGCCAGCAGCGCCGGGACAGGGGCCTACGAGCAGTACTTC. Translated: CASSAGTGAYEQYF.

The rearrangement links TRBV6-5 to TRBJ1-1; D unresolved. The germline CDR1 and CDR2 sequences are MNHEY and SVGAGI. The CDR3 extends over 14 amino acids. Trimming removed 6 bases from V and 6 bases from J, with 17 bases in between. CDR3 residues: CASSRSAGPSEAFF. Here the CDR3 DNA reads TGTGCCAGCAGCCGCTCGGCAGGCCCTTCTGAAGCTTTCTTT.

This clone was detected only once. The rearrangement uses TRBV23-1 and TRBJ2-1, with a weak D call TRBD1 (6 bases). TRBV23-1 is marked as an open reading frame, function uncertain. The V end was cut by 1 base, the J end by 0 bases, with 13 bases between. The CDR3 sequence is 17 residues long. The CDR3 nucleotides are TGCGCCAGCAGTCAATACAAAACAGGGAGCTCCTACAATGAGCAGTTCTTC. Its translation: CASSQYKTGSSYNEQFF.